The 14 T cell receptor beta chains below all came from one sample that was sequenced in a study of shared clonotypes between healthy human individuals. Some clones are missing from TCRdb's copy, which holds only in-frame ones; the method was immunoSEQ multiplex PCR. The profile shows nearly 2 million clones, less than 95% of them singletons. CD45RO-negative CD8 cells positively selected for CCR7 made up the naive population, which excluded terminally differentiated effector memory CD45RA+ cells. The sample was naive CD8+ T cells sorted from blood. These receptors all come from a man aged 18 to 29 in good health.

The genes are TRBV13 and TRBJ2-7; D uncertain. This CDR3 has 12 amino acids. Between the trimmed V and J ends, which lost 5 bases and 4 bases, there was a span of 9 bases. Germline CDR1 reads PRHDT; CDR2 reads FYEKMQ (reference sequence). The CDR3: CASSTTAYEQYF. CDR3 bases: TGTGCCAGCAGCACCACAGCTTACGAGCAGTACTTC.

This clone was picked up one time. Other nucleotide sequences in the sample specify the same CDR3. The gene calls are TRBV10-3 and TRBJ2-1, with D uncertain. Germline V lookup: CDR1 ENHRY, CDR2 SYGVKD. Trimming removed 2 bases from V and 3 bases from J, with 5 bases in between. The CDR3 is 13 residues long. The CDR3 is CAISEDGYNEQFF. CDR3 DNA sequence: TGTGCCATCAGTGAGGACGGCTACAATGAGCAGTTCTTC.

The chain employs TRBV5-6 and TRBJ2-1; no definite D call. V lost 0 bases and J 0 bases, leaving 13 bases between the germline ends. Germline CDR1 and CDR2: SGHDT and YYEEEE. The CDR3 runs to 17 residues. For the CDR3, the DNA is TGTGCCAGCAGCTTGGATTCGCATTTAGACTCCTACAATGAGCAGTTCTTC. Protein sequence: CASSLDSHLDSYNEQFF.

The gene calls are TRBV7-9 and TRBJ1-1, with 7 bases fitting TRBD1. The germline CDR1 and CDR2 sequences are SEHNR and FQNEAQ (reference sequence). Losses at the gene ends were 4 bases for V and 6 bases for J; bases not matched to a gene: 2. This CDR3 region has 12 residues. The chain's CDR3 is CASSSDRPEAFF. CDR3 coding DNA: TGTGCCAGCAGCTCGGACAGGCCTGAAGCTTTCTTT.

The genes are TRBV5-6 and TRBJ1-4, with a tentative D call TRBD1 (6 bases). Germline loops: CDR1 SGHDT, CDR2 YYEEEE. With 4 bases removed from V and 8 bases from J, the gap between germline ends came to 21 bases. The CDR3 contains 16 residues. CDR3 amino acids: CASSPLGAGPGEKLFF. In nucleotides, the CDR3 is TGTGCCAGCAGCCCTCTGGGGGCAGGGCCGGGGGAAAAACTGTTTTTT. The whole variable domain, filled in from reference TRBV5-6 and TRBJ1-4, reads DAGVTQSPTHLIKTRGQQVTLRCSPKSGHDTVSWYQQALGQGPQFIFQYYEEEERQRGNFPDRFSGHQFPNYSSELNVNALLLGDSALYLCASSPLGAGPGEKLFFGSGTQLSVL.

The chain couples TRBV5-4 to TRBJ2-7, with D tentatively TRBD1 (6 bases). Trimming cost V 4 bases and J 6 bases, with 14 bases left between them. CDR3 length: 13 residues. Germline CDR1 and CDR2: SGHNT and YYREEE (reference sequence). The CDR3, as DNA: TGTGCCAGCAGCGCAGCTACAGGGCTCGAGCAGTACTTC. As protein: CASSAATGLEQYF.

The CDR3 loop is CASSPFPGEGKETQYF. The CDR3 bases are TGTGCCAGCAGCCCCTTTCCGGGGGAGGGGAAAGAGACCCAGTACTTC. V is TRBV7-8 and J is TRBJ2-5; 7 bases are shared with TRBD2. CDR1 is SGHVS and CDR2 is FQNEAQ in the germline V gene. The CDR3 consists of 16 residues. V trimming: 5 bases; J trimming: 3 bases; junction bases outside the gene matches: 12.

The V and J genes are TRBV4-1 and TRBJ2-1; 16 bases align to TRBD2. V gave up 6 bases and J gave up 4 bases; unmatched junction bases: 3. The CDR3 contains 16 residues. CDR1 and CDR2 from the germline V gene are MGHRA and YSYEKL. The DNA of the CDR3 is TGCGCCAGCAGGGGACTAGCGGGAGGGCCATACAATGAGCAGTTCTTC. It specifies CASRGLAGGPYNEQFF.

The chain links TRBV5-6 to TRBJ2-7; the D gene could be TRBD1 or TRBD2 (6 bases each). The CDR3 is made up of 13 amino acids. V lost 4 bases, J lost 4 bases, and 12 bases lay in between. CDR1 and CDR2 from the germline V gene are SGHDT and YYEEEE. CDR3 protein: CASSVGGGYEQYF. CDR3 nucleotide sequence: TGTGCCAGCAGCGTGGGGGGCGGGTACGAGCAGTACTTC.

The chain has TRBV7-3 and TRBJ2-1; D is unclear. Germline values: CDR1 SGHTA, CDR2 FQGTGA. The length of the CDR3 is 17 residues. Deletions cut 4 bases from V and 0 bases from J, with 16 bases between. The CDR3: CASSSTGRSLSYNEQFF. DNA for the CDR3: TGTGCCAGCAGCTCCACCGGACGGTCGCTCTCCTACAATGAGCAGTTCTTC.

Comments on this clone: Different DNA sequences within this sample yield the same CDR3. This chain connects TRBV11-2 to TRBJ2-1; D is unresolved. The CDR3 totals 12 residues. Germline-derived CDR1 and CDR2 are SGHAT and FQNNGV. The ends were cut back, 5 bases at V and 6 bases at J, with 8 bases in the middle. The CDR3 is CASSLLSNEQFF. The DNA of the CDR3 is TGTGCCAGCAGCCTGTTAAGCAATGAGCAGTTCTTC.

Turning to this clone: The sample carries other DNA sequences with the same CDR3. This chain links TRBV7-2 with TRBJ2-3; no clear D. The germline CDR1 and CDR2 sequences are SGHTA and FQGNSA. The CDR3 is 14 amino acids. Trimming left V 1 base short and J 3 bases short, with 8 bases between. Written as DNA, the CDR3 is TGTGCCAGCAGCTTAGTCACGGTGACAGATACGCAGTATTTT. It codes for CASSLVTVTDTQYF.

This clone was observed a single time. The chain links TRBV30 to TRBJ2-7, with a weak D call TRBD2 (7 bases). Germline lookup yields CDR1 GTSNPN and CDR2 SVGIG (reference sequence). The CDR3 sequence is 11 residues long. Deletions cut 5 bases from V and 7 bases from J, with 12 bases between. CDR3 DNA sequence: TGTGCCTGGCAGGGAGGGGGTGAGCAGTACTTC. Amino acid sequence: CAWQGGGEQYF.

This sequence joins TRBV5-4 and TRBJ2-7, with D uncertain. V lost 4 bases, J lost 2 bases, and 10 bases lay in between. Germline CDR1 reads SGHNT; CDR2 reads YYREEE (reference sequence). This CDR3 comprises 13 residues. In DNA form, the CDR3 reads TGTGCCAGCAGCCACGGTGAGGCCTACGAGCAGTACTTC. Its translation is CASSHGEAYEQYF. The entire variable domain, with the rest obtained from reference TRBV5-4 and TRBJ2-7, is as follows: ETGVTQSPTHLIKTRGQQVTLRCSSQSGHNTVSWYQQALGQGPQFIFQYYREEENGRGNFPPRFSGLQFPNYSSELNVNALELDDSALYLCASSHGEAYEQYFGPGTRLTVT.